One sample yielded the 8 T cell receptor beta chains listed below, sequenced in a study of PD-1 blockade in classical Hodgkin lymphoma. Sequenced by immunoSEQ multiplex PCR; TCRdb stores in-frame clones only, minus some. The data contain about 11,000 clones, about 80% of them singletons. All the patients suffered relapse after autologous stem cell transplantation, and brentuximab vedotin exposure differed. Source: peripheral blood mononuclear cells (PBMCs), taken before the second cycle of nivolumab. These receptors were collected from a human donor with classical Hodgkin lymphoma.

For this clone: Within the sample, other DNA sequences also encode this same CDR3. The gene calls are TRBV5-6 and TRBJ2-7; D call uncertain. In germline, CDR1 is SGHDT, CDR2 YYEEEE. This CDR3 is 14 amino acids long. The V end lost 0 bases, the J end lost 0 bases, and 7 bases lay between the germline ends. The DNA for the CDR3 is TGTGCCAGCAGCTTGGGTGGGGACTCCTACGAGCAGTACTTC. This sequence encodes CASSLGGDSYEQYF.

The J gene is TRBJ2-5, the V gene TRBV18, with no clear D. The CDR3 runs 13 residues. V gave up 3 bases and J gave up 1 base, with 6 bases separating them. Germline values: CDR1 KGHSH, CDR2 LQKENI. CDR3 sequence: CASSPGSQETQYF. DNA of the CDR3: TGTGCCAGCTCACCGGGCAGCCAAGAGACCCAGTACTTC.

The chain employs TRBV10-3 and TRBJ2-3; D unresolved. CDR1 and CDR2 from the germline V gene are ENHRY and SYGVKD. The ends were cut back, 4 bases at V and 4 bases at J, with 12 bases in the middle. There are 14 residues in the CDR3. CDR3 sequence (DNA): TGTGCCATCAGTGGGACCCAAGGTCCAGATACGCAGTATTTT. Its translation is CAISGTQGPDTQYF.

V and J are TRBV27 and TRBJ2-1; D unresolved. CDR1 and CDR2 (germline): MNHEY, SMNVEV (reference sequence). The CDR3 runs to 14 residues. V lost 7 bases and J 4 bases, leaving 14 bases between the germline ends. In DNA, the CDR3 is TGTGCCAGCAAAAAGGTTTTACAATACAATGAGCAGTTCTTC. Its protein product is CASKKVLQYNEQFF.

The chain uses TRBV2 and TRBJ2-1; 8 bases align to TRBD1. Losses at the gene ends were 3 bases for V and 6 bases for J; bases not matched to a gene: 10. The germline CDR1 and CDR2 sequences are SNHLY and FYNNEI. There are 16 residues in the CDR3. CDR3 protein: CASSDFGGQGGNEQFF. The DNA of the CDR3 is TGTGCCAGCAGTGATTTCGGCGGACAGGGCGGCAATGAGCAGTTCTTC.

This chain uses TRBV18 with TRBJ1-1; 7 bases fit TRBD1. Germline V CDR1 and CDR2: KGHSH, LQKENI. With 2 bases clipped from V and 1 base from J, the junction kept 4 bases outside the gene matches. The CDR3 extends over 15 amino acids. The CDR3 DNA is TGTGCCAGCTCACCAACCGGGACAGCGAACACTGAAGCTTTCTTT. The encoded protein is CASSPTGTANTEAFF.

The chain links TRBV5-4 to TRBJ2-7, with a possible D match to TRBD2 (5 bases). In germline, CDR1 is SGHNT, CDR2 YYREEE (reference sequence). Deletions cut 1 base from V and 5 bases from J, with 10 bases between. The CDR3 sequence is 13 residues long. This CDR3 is CASSLRTADEQYF. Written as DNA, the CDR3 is TGTGCCAGCAGCTTGCGAACAGCGGACGAGCAGTACTTC.

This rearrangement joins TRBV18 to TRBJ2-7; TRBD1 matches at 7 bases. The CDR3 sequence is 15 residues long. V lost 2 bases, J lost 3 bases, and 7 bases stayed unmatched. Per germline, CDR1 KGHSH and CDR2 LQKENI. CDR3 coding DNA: TGTGCCAGCTCACCATTCGTAGGGGGCATCTACGAGCAGTACTTC. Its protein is CASSPFVGGIYEQYF.